The clone carrying this TCR beta chain was detected only a few times. The antigen is not known. These data belong to a study of T cell repertoires in cytomegalovirus infection. Study-level information: It was the public TCR beta signatures that indicated both CMV infection and matching HLA type.

With 5 bases clipped from V and 2 bases from J, the junction kept 10 bases outside the gene matches. The germline V gene has CDR1 KGHDR and CDR2 SFDVKD. The CDR3 is 17 amino acids. TCRdb redid the calling of the reads with MiXCR, one entry per CDR3 protein. The sample carries over 250,000 distinct CDR3 sequences, 20% to 25% recorded once. The source of this sequence is a human donor in good health (CMV status not recorded). Some clones in this sample may be carry-over from other donors' samples. J is TRBJ1-5 and V is TRBV24-1, with 8 nucleotides matching TRBD1. This specimen was cultured PBMCs, taken from culture after CMV antigen stimulation. This CDR3 is CATSGGQGILGNQPQHF. The CDR3 region has the DNA TGTGCCACCAGTGGCGGACAGGGTATCTTGGGCAATCAGCCCCAGCATTTT.